The next 13 T cell receptor beta chains were all read from a single sample in a study of shared T cell receptors in the human thymus. Repertoires were generated with immunoSEQ multiplex PCR, while TCRdb's copy carries only in-frame clones and drops some. Counted here are hundreds of thousands of clones, roughly 85% occurring once; the ten biggest clones make up more than 0.008%. These data also formed part of another study, on human thymus T cells.

The specimen sequenced was thymocytes. The receptors were gathered from a girl less than two years old with a congenital heart defect.

The rearrangement uses TRBV10-3 and TRBJ2-6, with 7 nucleotides matching TRBD1. CDR1 is ENHRY and CDR2 is SYGVKD in the germline V gene. The CDR3 sequence is 19 residues long. The V and J ends lost 7 bases and 0 bases, in that order; junction bases with no gene match: 15. Here the CDR3 reads CAIKNGQDRANSGANVLTF. Here the CDR3 DNA reads TGTGCCATCAAAAATGGACAGGACCGTGCAAACTCTGGGGCCAACGTCCTGACTTTC.

V and J are TRBV9 and TRBJ2-7; TRBD1 agrees at 7 bases. Germline V gene sequence: CDR1 SGDLS, CDR2 YYNGEE. The junction had 17 bases not matched to a gene; V was cut back by 3 bases and J by 2 bases. The CDR3 runs to 18 residues. The CDR3 reads CASSGSTGAHSSTYEQYF. CDR3 DNA: TGTGCCAGCAGCGGAAGCACAGGGGCTCACTCTTCAACCTACGAGCAGTACTTC.

The chain recombines TRBV5-1 with TRBJ2-3; 10 nucleotides align to TRBD2. V was clipped by 4 bases and J by 0 bases; unmatched bases: 8. The CDR3 sequence is 17 residues long. CDR1 and CDR2 (germline): SGHRS, YFSETQ. The CDR3 sequence is CASSLPGLASSTDTQYF. DNA of the CDR3: TGCGCCAGCAGCCTTCCGGGACTAGCGTCTAGCACAGATACGCAGTATTTT.

V usage is TRBV28 and J usage is TRBJ1-1; the match to TRBD1 covers 10 bases. V lost 6 bases to trimming and J lost 9 bases; unmatched junction nucleotides: 7. Germline values: CDR1 MDHEN, CDR2 SYDVKM. The CDR3 covers 13 residues. Here the CDR3 reads CASRPGQGTQAFF. For the CDR3, the DNA is TGTGCCAGCAGGCCGGGACAGGGGACTCAAGCTTTCTTT.

For this clone: The limits of the CDR3 on the DNA are not certain, so only TCRdb's listed CDR3 is given. The chain is built from TRBV14 and TRBJ2-2; the table gives TRBD2 as D, unverified against the DNA. The CDR3 region is 17 residues in length, termini included. Per the germline V gene, CDR1 is SGHDN and CDR2 is FVKESK. CDR3 sequence: CASSQPKTSRTPGSCFF.

The rearrangement uses TRBV9 and TRBJ2-3, with 9 bases identical to TRBD2. The V gene's germline CDR1 is SGDLS and CDR2 YYNGEE. The CDR3 extends over 17 amino acids. The ends lost 4 bases at V and 4 bases at J; junction bases unmatched: 13. CDR3 in amino acids: CASSPRPGLAGPDTQYF. DNA of the CDR3: TGTGCCAGCAGCCCACGACCGGGGCTAGCGGGGCCAGATACGCAGTATTTT.

The table lists this clone with a few counts. The V and J genes are TRBV28 and TRBJ1-6, with 8 bases that match TRBD1. Trimming at V came to 6 bases and at J to 0 bases, leaving 10 bases not matched to a gene. The CDR3 sequence is 18 residues long. Germline values: CDR1 MDHEN, CDR2 SYDVKM. The CDR3 DNA follows: TGTGCCAGCAGGTACCCGGGACAGGTCACCTCCTATAATTCACCCCTCCACTTT. Residues: CASRYPGQVTSYNSPLHF.

V and J are TRBV9 and TRBJ2-2, with 8 bases fitting TRBD2. V lost 0 bases to trimming and J lost 2 bases; unmatched junction nucleotides: 3. The CDR3 has 16 amino acids. CDR1 and CDR2 (germline): SGDLS, YYNGEE. This chain's CDR3 is CASSVVSGGNTGELFF. In DNA form, the CDR3 reads TGTGCCAGCAGCGTAGTGAGCGGGGGCAACACCGGGGAGCTGTTTTTT.

The chain uses TRBV30 and TRBJ1-6; TRBD1 is a possible D gene (5 bases). V shed 0 bases and J shed 0 bases, with 12 bases lying between them. Germline V gene lookup returns CDR1 GTSNPN and CDR2 SVGIG (reference sequence). The CDR3 runs 17 residues. The CDR3 protein is CAWSVLGASSYNSPLHF. For the CDR3, the DNA is TGTGCCTGGAGTGTACTTGGGGCCAGCTCCTATAATTCACCCCTCCACTTT.

This clone has more than one count but fewer than ten. This chain connects TRBV6-6 to TRBJ1-5; 7 bases agree with TRBD1. Per the germline V gene, CDR1 is MNHNY and CDR2 is SVGAGI (reference sequence). The CDR3 runs 13 residues. The V gene end was trimmed by 11 bases and the J gene end by 1 base; junction bases not matched to a gene: 5. CDR3: CAGGTASNQPQHF. DNA for the CDR3: TGTGCCGGCGGGACAGCCAGCAATCAGCCCCAGCATTTT.

The chain links TRBV25-1 to TRBJ1-5; D not resolved. V shed 1 base and J shed 7 bases, with 8 bases lying between them. The CDR3 loop spans 13 amino acids. Germline V gene sequence: CDR1 MGHDK, CDR2 SYGVNS. The CDR3 DNA follows: TGTGCCAGCAGTGAATCCGGTCCCCAGCCCCAGCATTTT. Encoded protein: CASSESGPQPQHF.

The rearrangement uses TRBV5-4 and TRBJ1-1; D uncertain. V was cut by 0 bases and J by 4 bases, with 13 bases left in between. The CDR3 has 15 residues. Germline V CDR1 and CDR2: SGHNT, YYREEE (reference sequence). CDR3 sequence: CASSLGLSVGTEAFF. The CDR3 DNA sequence: TGTGCCAGCAGCTTGGGTCTGAGCGTGGGCACTGAAGCTTTCTTT.

This chain uses TRBV4-3 with TRBJ2-5; TRBD1 agrees at 9 bases. There are 14 residues in the CDR3. The V and J ends lost 0 bases and 5 bases, in that order; junction bases with no gene match: 1. CDR1 and CDR2 (germline): LGHNA, YSLEER. The DNA of the CDR3 is TGCGCCAGCAGCCAAGATGGACAGGGGGAGACCCAGTACTTC. It specifies CASSQDGQGETQYF.